Following are 10 T cell receptor beta chains from one sample sequenced in a study of cytomegalovirus exposure and HLA in healthy donors. Assay used: immunoSEQ multiplex PCR; TCRdb lists only in-frame clones, some missing. In the table there are approximately 150,000 clones, around 87% of which are singletons. The sequenced sample consisted of PBMCs. These receptors were collected from a man aged 18 to 29 in good health and CMV-seropositive.

This clone was counted once. Mismatch with germline at one junction end may stem from a read error. The V gene is TRBV2, the J gene TRBJ1-2; no clear D. CDR1 is SNHLY, CDR2 FYNNEI, per germline. The CDR3 extends over 14 amino acids. CDR3 loop: CASSEEALPAKDSF. For the CDR3, the DNA is TGTGCCAGCAGTGAGGAGGCCTTACCGGCCAAAGATAGCTTC.

Only a few counts were recorded for this clone. CDR3 region: CASSERTSGRRRTETQYF. Here the CDR3 DNA reads TGTGCCAGCAGTGAAAGGACTAGCGGGAGAAGGCGAACAGAGACCCAGTACTTC. V usage is TRBV2 and J usage is TRBJ2-5; 13 bases line up with TRBD2. V lost 2 bases to trimming and J lost 4 bases; unmatched junction nucleotides: 10. The CDR3 has 18 residues. Per germline, CDR1 SNHLY and CDR2 FYNNEI.

The J gene is TRBJ2-2, the V gene TRBV5-3, with TRBD2 matching 7 bases. TRBV5-3 is flagged as an ORF with uncertain function. V shed 4 bases, J shed 4 bases, and the junction held 4 bases outside the gene matches. CDR3 length equals 14 residues. DNA of the CDR3: TGTGCCAGAAGCGCGGGAGCGGGCACCGGGGAGCTGTTTTTT. Its protein is CARSAGAGTGELFF.

This chain joins TRBV10-3 and TRBJ1-5; no definite D call. Trimming removed 10 bases at V and 0 bases at J, with 25 bases between. The CDR3 has 18 residues. Germline V gene lookup returns CDR1 ENHRY and CDR2 SYGVKD. In DNA, the CDR3 is TGTGCCAGCTCAACCGGATTTACATCGGGTATTAGCAATCAGCCCCAGCATTTT. Translation gives CASSTGFTSGISNQPQHF.

The gene calls are TRBV18 and TRBJ1-1; no definite D call. CDR1 is KGHSH, CDR2 LQKENI, per germline. The germline V and J ends were trimmed by 0 bases and 1 base, with 9 bases remaining between them. This CDR3 spans 15 amino acids. The CDR3 loop is CASSPPPAGNTEAFF. CDR3 nucleotide sequence: TGTGCCAGCTCACCACCGCCGGCGGGGAACACTGAAGCTTTCTTT. The complete variable domain, with remaining parts taken from reference TRBV18 and TRBJ1-1, reads NAGVMQNPRHLVRRRGQEARLRCSPMKGHSHVYWYRQLPEEGLKFMVYLQKENIIDESGMPKERFSAEFPKEGPSILRIQQVVRGDSAAYFCASSPPPAGNTEAFFGQGTRLTVV.

V and J are TRBV7-6 and TRBJ2-1, with 7 bases identical to TRBD1. The CDR3 is 14 amino acids. The V gene end was trimmed by 6 bases and the J gene end by 9 bases; junction bases not matched to a gene: 11. Germline CDR1 and CDR2: SGHVS and FNYEAQ. CDR3 protein: CASSKGAMAGEQFF. CDR3 in DNA: TGTGCCAGCAGTAAGGGGGCCATGGCTGGTGAGCAGTTCTTC.

This rearrangement joins TRBV5-1 to TRBJ2-2; D unclear. The V gene's germline CDR1 is SGHRS and CDR2 YFSETQ. V lost 5 bases, J lost 0 bases, and 11 bases lay in between. The CDR3 spans 15 residues. The CDR3 spells CASRVAYANTGELFF. The CDR3 nucleotides read TGCGCCAGCAGGGTCGCCTACGCGAACACCGGGGAGCTGTTTTTT.

This clone was found once. This chain links TRBV7-2 with TRBJ2-3, with 10 bases matching TRBD2. Germline V gives CDR1 SGHTA, CDR2 FQGNSA. CDR3 length equals 14 residues. V lost 5 bases to trimming and J lost 9 bases; unmatched junction nucleotides: 8. CDR3 coding DNA: TGTGCCAGCAGCCAGGCACTAGCGGGGCGAACGCAGTATTTT. Translating it yields CASSQALAGRTQYF.

V and J are TRBV15 and TRBJ1-4, with 8 bases matching TRBD1. V was clipped by 5 bases and J by 8 bases; unmatched bases: 7. Per germline, CDR1 LNHNV and CDR2 YYDKDF (reference sequence). The CDR3 consists of 14 residues. Here the CDR3 DNA reads TGTGCCACCAGCTTAGACAGGGGTGGAGAAAAACTGTTTTTT. As protein: CATSLDRGGEKLFF.

The chain's CDR3 is CASSLGQDFYEQYF. The DNA for the CDR3 is TGTGCCAGCAGCTTGGGACAGGACTTTTACGAGCAGTACTTC. The chain employs TRBV11-3 and TRBJ2-7; 8 bases line up with TRBD1. The CDR3 is 14 amino acids. Per germline, CDR1 SGHNT and CDR2 YENEEA. V shed 3 bases, J shed 4 bases, and the junction held 5 bases outside the gene matches.